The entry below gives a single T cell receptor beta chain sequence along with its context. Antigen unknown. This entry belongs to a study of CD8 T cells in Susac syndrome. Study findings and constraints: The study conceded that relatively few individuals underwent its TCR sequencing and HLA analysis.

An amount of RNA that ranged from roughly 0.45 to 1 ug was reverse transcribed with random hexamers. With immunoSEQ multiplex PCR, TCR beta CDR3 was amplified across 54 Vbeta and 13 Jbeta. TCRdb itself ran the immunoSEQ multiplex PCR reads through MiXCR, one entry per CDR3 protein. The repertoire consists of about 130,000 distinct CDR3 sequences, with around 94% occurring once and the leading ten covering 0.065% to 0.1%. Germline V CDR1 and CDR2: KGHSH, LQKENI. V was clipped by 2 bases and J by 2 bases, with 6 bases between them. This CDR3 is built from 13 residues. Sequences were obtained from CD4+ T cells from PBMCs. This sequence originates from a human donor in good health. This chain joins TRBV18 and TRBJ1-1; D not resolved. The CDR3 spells CASSPNGNTEAFF. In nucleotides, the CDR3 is TGTGCCAGCTCACCAAACGGAAACACTGAAGCTTTCTTT.